A single sample gave rise to the 9 T cell receptor beta chains below, sequenced in a study of T cell responses to AZD1222 COVID-19 vaccine. Measured with immunoSEQ multiplex PCR; TCRdb has only the in-frame clones, and not every one. Counted here are around 100,000 clones, about 88% occurring once; the ten biggest clones make up approximately 16%. Sequences were derived from peripheral blood, sampled on day 0 of AZD1222 vaccination. The source is an adult in good health.

This clone was detected only once. The CDR3 nucleotides are TGTGCCAGCAGGTCTACTAGCTGGAGCTCCTACGAGCAGTACTTC. Its translation: CASRSTSWSSYEQYF. The rearrangement uses TRBV2 and TRBJ2-7, with D possibly being TRBD2 (6 bases). V lost 6 bases and J 0 bases, leaving 15 bases between the germline ends. Germline V lookup: CDR1 SNHLY, CDR2 FYNNEI. This CDR3 comprises 15 residues.

The genes are TRBV5-1 and TRBJ1-2; D gene unclear. The V end lost 0 bases, the J end lost 3 bases, and 6 bases lay between the germline ends. The CDR3 covers 13 residues. CDR1 is SGHRS and CDR2 is YFSETQ in the germline V gene. CDR3 sequence reads: CASSLGGDYGYTF. The CDR3 DNA is TGCGCCAGCAGCTTGGGGGGAGACTATGGCTACACCTTC.

The sample holds one count of this clone. This chain links TRBV18 with TRBJ1-5, with D hard to call. This CDR3 has 16 amino acids. Between the trimmed V and J ends, which lost 0 bases and 7 bases, there was a span of 16 bases. Per the germline V gene, CDR1 is KGHSH and CDR2 is LQKENI. This chain's CDR3 is CASSPPNSGFGQPQHF. In DNA form, the CDR3 reads TGTGCCAGCTCACCACCGAATTCGGGGTTCGGACAGCCCCAGCATTTT.

J is TRBJ1-2 and V is TRBV12-3 or TRBV12-4, with D hard to call. This CDR3 region has 13 residues. Trimming stripped 5 bases from V and 5 bases from J, with 12 bases between. CDR3: CASSLPEKYGYTF. The CDR3 coding sequence is TGTGCCAGCAGTCTCCCTGAAAAATATGGCTACACCTTC.

This chain connects TRBV4-1 to TRBJ2-7, with TRBD1 as a possible D gene (6 bases). The CDR3 loop spans 15 amino acids. Trimming shortened V by 3 bases and J by 3 bases, and 15 bases separated the two germline ends. In germline, CDR1 is MGHRA, CDR2 YSYEKL. DNA of the CDR3: TGCGCCAGCAGCCAGCTTGACAGGTCGGTCTACGAGCAGTACTTC. Translating gives CASSQLDRSVYEQYF.

This clone came up once. At the DNA level, this CDR3 is encoded by other sequences in the same sample as well. The chain has TRBV7-9 and TRBJ1-3; D gene uncertain. The germline CDR1 and CDR2 sequences are SEHNR and FQNEAQ (reference sequence). The CDR3 is 13 residues long. Trimming pared 5 bases from V and 2 bases from J, leaving 7 bases between. CDR3 sequence (DNA): TGTGCCAGCAGCCCCCTCGCTGGAAACACCATATATTTT. Translation gives CASSPLAGNTIYF. Based on the CDR3 plus reference TRBV7-9 and TRBJ1-3, the full variable domain is DTGVSQNPRHKITKRGQNVTFRCDPISEHNRLYWYRQTLGQGPEFLTYFQNEAQLEKSRLLSDRFSAERPKGSFSTLEIQRTEQGDSAMYLCASSPLAGNTIYFGEGSWLTVV.

The chain has TRBV2 and TRBJ1-4, with 10 bases fitting TRBD1. The CDR3 consists of 15 residues. Germline CDR1 is SNHLY and CDR2 is FYNNEI. V trimming: 6 bases; J trimming: 7 bases; junction bases outside the gene matches: 8. The DNA of the CDR3 is TGTGCCAGCAGCCGAAGAAGGACAGGGGGTGAAAAACTGTTTTTT. Translated: CASSRRRTGGEKLFF.

The chain couples TRBV3-1 (or the pseudogene TRBV3-2) to TRBJ2-7; D not resolved. This CDR3 spans 13 amino acids. In germline, CDR1 is LGHDT, CDR2 YNNKEL (reference sequence). The germline V and J ends were trimmed by 0 bases and 3 bases, with 6 bases remaining between them. CDR3 region: CASSQEVLYEQYF. The CDR3 nucleotides are TGTGCCAGCAGCCAAGAAGTTCTCTACGAGCAGTACTTC.

The chain couples TRBV11-3 to TRBJ1-6; TRBD1 might be the D (6 bases). The CDR3 extends over 13 amino acids. Trimming left V 10 bases short and J 8 bases short, with 15 bases between. Germline V lookup: CDR1 SGHNT, CDR2 YENEEA. The CDR3 DNA sequence: TGTGCCACCTCTTCCGGACAGTATTCACCCCTCCACTTT. Translated, it gives CATSSGQYSPLHF.